Below, 27 T cell receptor beta chains from the same sample are listed, as sequenced in a study of PD-1 blockade in classical Hodgkin lymphoma. Clones were read by immunoSEQ multiplex PCR, and TCRdb kept only the in-frame ones, dropping some. The profile shows around 25,000 clones, less than 90% of them singletons. Following autologous stem cell transplantation, relapse occurred in every patient, and exposure to brentuximab vedotin varied. Starting with thawed PBMCs, CD4+ T cells were purified by magnetic negative selection. Specimen: CD4+ T cells from blood, collected at baseline. Source of these receptors: a human donor with classical Hodgkin lymphoma.

This clone showed up just once. The V call is TRBV9, the J call TRBJ2-3, with 8 bases matching TRBD1. Germline V gene data show CDR1 as SGDLS and CDR2 as YYNGEE. CDR3 length: 16 residues. V trimming: 4 bases; J trimming: 0 bases; junction bases outside the gene matches: 7. The chain's CDR3 is CASSSGQGTSTDTQYF. Written as DNA, the CDR3 is TGTGCCAGCAGCTCCGGACAGGGAACTAGCACAGATACGCAGTATTTT.

This clone was found a few times. One end of the junction varies from germline; a read error may be responsible. This chain joins TRBV7-7 and TRBJ2-7; no firm D call. Germline V gene lookup returns CDR1 SSHAT and CDR2 FNYEAQ (reference sequence). CDR3 length: 14 amino acids. CDR3 sequence reads: CASSFGPDSYEQYF. The CDR3 DNA sequence: TGTGCTAGCAGCTTTGGACCGGACTCCTACGAGCAGTACTTC. The entire variable domain, with the rest obtained from reference TRBV7-7 and TRBJ2-7, is as follows: GAGVSQSPRYKVTKRGQDVTLRCDPISSHATLYWYQQALGQGPEFLTYFNYEAQPDKSGLPSDRFSAERPEGSISTLTIQRTEQRDSAMYRCASSFGPDSYEQYFGPGTRLTVT.

The V and J genes are TRBV29-1 and TRBJ2-3; 15 bases align to TRBD2. This CDR3 has 17 residues. Germline CDR1 reads SQVTM; CDR2 reads ANQGSEA. With V trimmed by 3 bases and J by 6 bases, 10 bases remained unmatched. The CDR3 coding sequence is TGCAGCGTTGAGCGGACTAGCGGGGGGGACACACATGATACGCAGTATTTT. Its translation: CSVERTSGGDTHDTQYF.

The CDR3: CASRQTMNTEAFF. The CDR3 region has the DNA TGCGCCAGCAGACAGACCATGAACACTGAAGCTTTCTTT. The chain links TRBV5-1 to TRBJ1-1; D is ambiguous. CDR1 is SGHRS, CDR2 YFSETQ, per germline. Trimming pared 5 bases from V and 0 bases from J, leaving 8 bases between. The CDR3 is 13 amino acids.

The chain links TRBV19 to TRBJ1-1; 8 bases align to TRBD1. CDR3 length: 13 residues. V shed 3 bases and J 5 bases; nucleotides not matched to a gene: 2. From germline, CDR1 is LNHDA and CDR2 SQIVND (reference sequence). The CDR3 DNA reads as TGTGCCAGTAGTATCGACAGGGGTACTGAAGCTTTCTTT. Translation: CASSIDRGTEAFF.

This clone has only a few counts. The chain employs TRBV19 and TRBJ2-1, with D unresolved. The V gene lost 3 bases and the J gene lost 4 bases, with 19 bases spanning the gap. Germline CDR1 reads LNHDA; CDR2 reads SQIVND (reference sequence). There are 17 residues in the CDR3. The CDR3 bases are TGTGCCAGTAGTATTGATGTGGTCAAGGGTTGGTACAATGAGCAGTTCTTC. It codes for CASSIDVVKGWYNEQFF.

The chain joins TRBV28 to TRBJ2-5, with 11 bases matching TRBD2. V was clipped by 6 bases and J by 4 bases; unmatched bases: 7. Germline V lookup: CDR1 MDHEN, CDR2 SYDVKM. The CDR3 runs to 15 residues. The CDR3 protein is CASRTLAGGGETQYF. The CDR3 DNA reads as TGTGCCAGCAGAACTCTAGCGGGGGGAGGAGAGACCCAGTACTTC.

The rearrangement uses TRBV2 and TRBJ1-2; D unresolved. Germline lookup yields CDR1 SNHLY and CDR2 FYNNEI. The length of the CDR3 is 9 residues. The V end lost 8 bases, the J end lost 5 bases, and 3 bases lay between the germline ends. The CDR3 protein is CASEYGYTF. In nucleotides, the CDR3 is TGTGCCAGCGAATATGGCTACACCTTC.

V gene TRBV5-4 combines with J gene TRBJ1-2; a possible D gene is TRBD1 (5 bases). The CDR3 length is 16 residues. V lost 0 bases and J lost 1, with 13 bases in between. CDR1 SGHNT and CDR2 YYREEE come from the germline V gene (reference sequence). CDR3 sequence reads: CASSLGAGTDNYGYTF. CDR3 DNA: TGTGCCAGCAGCTTGGGGGCCGGGACGGATAACTATGGCTACACCTTC. Filled out from reference TRBV5-4 and TRBJ1-2, the complete variable domain reads ETGVTQSPTHLIKTRGQQVTLRCSSQSGHNTVSWYQQALGQGPQFIFQYYREEENGRGNFPPRFSGLQFPNYSSELNVNALELDDSALYLCASSLGAGTDNYGYTFGSGTRLTVV.

The sample holds one count of this clone. The chain uses TRBV7-9 and TRBJ1-1; D is uncertain. V lost 1 base and J lost 1, with 7 bases in between. Germline CDR1 and CDR2: SEHNR and FQNEAQ (reference sequence). This CDR3 spans 14 amino acids. The CDR3 nucleotides read TGTGCCAGCAGCTTAGAGTACCAGAACACTGAAGCTTTCTTT. Translation: CASSLEYQNTEAFF.

The V gene is TRBV6-5, the J gene TRBJ1-5; no definite D call. Trimming removed 5 bases from V and 1 base from J, with 6 bases in between. The CDR3 is 13 amino acids. CDR1 is MNHEY and CDR2 is SVGAGI in the germline V gene. The CDR3 bases are TGTGCCAGCAGTCGGTGGAGCAATCAGCCCCAGCATTTT. Its protein product is CASSRWSNQPQHF.

The rearrangement uses TRBV6-5 and TRBJ1-6; no firm D call. The length of the CDR3 is 14 residues. Germline V CDR1 and CDR2: MNHEY, SVGAGI. V dropped 5 bases and J dropped 4 bases, with 9 bases sitting between them. In DNA, the CDR3 is TGTGCCAGCAGTCCCGACCGTTATAATTCACCCCTCCACTTT. Amino acid sequence: CASSPDRYNSPLHF.

The chain combines TRBV6-4 with TRBJ1-6; 9 bases agree with TRBD1. Germline CDR1 is MRHNA and CDR2 is SNTAGT. The CDR3 extends over 14 amino acids. V was clipped by 6 bases and J by 8 bases; unmatched bases: 5. CDR3 residues: CASRAGQGDSPLHF. CDR3 sequence (DNA): TGTGCCAGCAGAGCGGGACAGGGTGATTCACCCCTCCACTTT.

This rearrangement joins TRBV5-1 to TRBJ2-1; 11 bases map to TRBD2. With V trimmed by 4 bases and J by 7 bases, 4 bases remained unmatched. The CDR3 loop spans 14 amino acids. Germline CDR1 is SGHRS and CDR2 is YFSETQ. The CDR3 loop is CASSGLAGGNEQFF. CDR3 DNA sequence: TGCGCCAGCAGCGGGCTAGCGGGGGGTAATGAGCAGTTCTTC.

The chain has TRBV30 and TRBJ2-3, with D maybe TRBD1 (6 bases). CDR1 is GTSNPN and CDR2 is SVGIG in the germline V gene (reference sequence). Trimming took 3 bases from V and 0 from J, leaving 10 bases between them. There are 14 residues in the CDR3. The CDR3 region has the DNA TGTGCCTGGAGGGACAGCTCTAGCACAGATACGCAGTATTTT. Its translation: CAWRDSSSTDTQYF.

A few counts support this clone. The chain links TRBV11-2 to TRBJ1-6, with D perhaps matching TRBD1 (6 bases). The CDR3 length is 16 residues. V lost 4 bases and J lost 3, with 13 bases in between. Germline assignment: CDR1 SGHAT and CDR2 FQNNGV. This CDR3 reads CASSYDGTIYNSPLHF. Here the CDR3 DNA reads TGTGCCAGCAGCTATGACGGGACAATCTATAATTCACCCCTCCACTTT. The whole variable domain, filled in from reference TRBV11-2 and TRBJ1-6, reads EAGVAQSPRYKIIEKRQSVAFWCNPISGHATLYWYQQILGQGPKLLIQFQNNGVVDDSQLPKDRFSAERLKGVDSTLKIQPAKLEDSAVYLCASSYDGTIYNSPLHFGNGTRLTVT.

This clone was recorded once. The rearrangement links TRBV6-6 to TRBJ1-5; maybe TRBD1 (5 bases). Germline values: CDR1 MNHNY, CDR2 SVGAGI (reference sequence). The length of the CDR3 is 11 residues. V dropped 3 bases and J dropped 10 bases, with 7 bases sitting between them. This CDR3 reads CASSYQGPQHF. The CDR3 DNA follows: TGTGCCAGCAGTTATCAGGGTCCCCAGCATTTT.

The chain combines TRBV2 with TRBJ1-1; no definite D call. Trimming took off 4 bases at V and 2 bases at J, with 5 bases between the two ends. The germline gives CDR1 SNHLY, CDR2 FYNNEI. The CDR3 totals 12 residues. In DNA form, the CDR3 reads TGTGCCAGCAGTGCCCCCAACACTGAAGCTTTCTTT. This codes for CASSAPNTEAFF.

The chain recombines TRBV27 with TRBJ1-6, with D perhaps matching TRBD1 (5 bases). Germline CDR1 and CDR2: MNHEY and SMNVEV (reference sequence). V lost 3 bases to trimming and J lost 6 bases, with 12 bases between them. CDR3 length equals 15 residues. This chain's CDR3 is CASSFGGILNSPLHF. DNA of the CDR3: TGTGCCAGCAGTTTCGGGGGGATCCTTAATTCACCCCTCCACTTT.

The V and J genes are TRBV10-3 and TRBJ1-4; a weak D match, TRBD1 (6 bases). Germline CDR1 and CDR2: ENHRY and SYGVKD. This CDR3 comprises 14 residues. V lost 3 bases to trimming and J lost 11 bases, with 16 bases between them. CDR3: CAISEQGVGSKLFF. Written as DNA, the CDR3 is TGTGCCATCAGTGAACAGGGAGTGGGGAGTAAACTGTTTTTT.

CDR3 loop: CASSPSGQGSYTF. The CDR3 bases are TGTGCCAGCTCCCCCTCGGGACAGGGAAGCTACACCTTC. The chain employs TRBV18 and TRBJ1-2; 9 bases align to TRBD1. CDR1 is KGHSH, CDR2 LQKENI, per germline. The CDR3 has 13 amino acids. Trimming at V came to 6 bases and at J to 9 bases, leaving 8 bases not matched to a gene.

This chain joins TRBV28 and TRBJ2-7, with 7 bases fitting TRBD1. Germline CDR1 reads MDHEN; CDR2 reads SYDVKM. V lost 6 bases, J lost 2 bases, and 7 bases stayed unmatched. The CDR3 extends over 14 amino acids. The CDR3 loop reads CASRGQFGAYEQYF. CDR3 in DNA: TGTGCCAGCAGGGGACAGTTCGGGGCCTACGAGCAGTACTTC.

This clone has more than one count but fewer than ten. The J gene is TRBJ2-1, the V gene TRBV7-3; no definite D call. The CDR3 consists of 15 residues. Germline values: CDR1 SGHTA, CDR2 FQGTGA. Trimming left V 2 bases short and J 0 bases short, with 8 bases between. This chain's CDR3 is CASSLSPTSYNEQFF. The CDR3 bases are TGTGCCAGCAGCTTATCTCCCACCTCCTACAATGAGCAGTTCTTC.

The chain has TRBV9 and TRBJ2-7; D might be TRBD1 (5 bases). The germline gives CDR1 SGDLS, CDR2 YYNGEE. V was cut by 4 bases and J by 0 bases, with 11 bases left in between. This CDR3 region has 14 residues. The CDR3 loop reads CASSPRTNSYEQYF. In DNA, the CDR3 is TGTGCCAGCAGCCCTAGGACAAACTCCTACGAGCAGTACTTC.

The V and J genes are TRBV4-3 and TRBJ2-1; D unclear. The germline V gene encodes CDR1 LGHNA and CDR2 YSLEER. The CDR3 contains 16 residues. V lost 2 bases to trimming and J lost 0 bases, with 11 bases between them. CDR3 sequence: CASSQRQPSSYNEQFF. The CDR3 DNA sequence: TGCGCCAGCAGCCAACGGCAACCAAGCTCCTACAATGAGCAGTTCTTC.

This chain uses TRBV4-1 with TRBJ2-7; 11 bases map to TRBD2. The CDR3 loop spans 16 amino acids. V shed 0 bases, J shed 6 bases, and the junction held 7 bases outside the gene matches. The germline V gene has CDR1 MGHRA and CDR2 YSYEKL. The CDR3 is CASSQDRIAGGLEQYF. CDR3 nucleotides: TGCGCCAGCAGCCAAGATCGAATAGCGGGGGGGCTCGAGCAGTACTTC.

In its sample, this clone was seen a few times. The chain combines TRBV11-2 with TRBJ1-1; D is unclear. Deletions cut 2 bases from V and 7 bases from J, with 8 bases between. There are 12 residues in the CDR3. The germline CDR1 and CDR2 sequences are SGHAT and FQNNGV. CDR3 bases: TGTGCCAGCAGCTTAACCCTGCGTGAAGCTTTCTTT. It translates to CASSLTLREAFF.